This TCR beta chain was sequenced in a study of blood T cell repertoires in COVID-19. As for the study in general: The United States, Italy and Spain were the sources of the acute and convalescent COVID-19 samples. Sample material is recorded as cDNA or gDNA derived from T cells, B-cell-depleted T cells, or PBMCs.

Germline trimming cut 10 bases from V and 4 bases from J; bases unmatched to any gene: 12. Germline V gene data show CDR1 as LNHDA and CDR2 as SQIVND (reference sequence). The CDR3 covers 14 residues. As originally analysed: How many nucleated cells were present was estimated from reference gene primer amplification. Profiling relied on immunoSEQ multiplex PCR, and the TCRdb table lists in-frame clones only, not all of them. V, J and clone size were drawn from that table, and D and trimming were deduced from the DNA. Of 95,000 to 150,000 clones listed, 70% to 85% are singletons. The receptor comes from a woman in her seventies with acute or convalescent COVID-19. The gene calls are TRBV19 and TRBJ1-1, with TRBD1 identical over 7 bases. Sequencing used peripheral blood. The CDR3 loop is CATLGGPVGTEAFF. The CDR3 nucleotides are TGTGCCACCCTAGGGGGCCCGGTCGGCACTGAAGCTTTCTTT.